The 2 T cell receptor beta chains reported below all come from one sample, sequenced in a study of cytomegalovirus exposure and HLA in healthy donors (TCRdb year 2017). Libraries were constructed by the immunoSEQ multiplex PCR assay. A mixture of 60 forward primers for TCR Vbeta segments and 13 reverse primers for TCR Jbeta segments was used in the multiplex PCR. TCRdb took this table from immuneACCESS and kept in-frame rearrangements with V and J called. Such tables lack part of the clones; where checked against another copy, unresolved V genes explain under half of the gap, and the rest is unexplained. The sample contains 190,000 or so clones, roughly 78% of them found a single time. The ten biggest clones cover 0.65% of the sample. Material: PBMCs. These receptor sequences come from a boy younger than 18 in good health and CMV-seronegative.

Here the CDR3 DNA reads TGTGCCAGCAGCTCCATAGTCAGGGCGGCAGATACGCAGTATTTT. Its protein is CASSSIVRAADTQYF. The chain carries TRBV7-9 and TRBJ2-3; D perhaps matches TRBD1 (5 bases). This CDR3 is built from 15 residues. Trimming shortened V by 4 bases and J by 4 bases, and 15 bases separated the two germline ends. Germline V lookup: CDR1 SEHNR, CDR2 FQNEAQ (reference sequence).

This sequence joins TRBV2 and TRBJ2-3, with 7 nucleotides matching TRBD1. CDR1 is SNHLY and CDR2 is FYNNEI in the germline V gene. The CDR3 runs 17 residues. Trimming took 2 bases from V and 1 from J; bases not matched to a gene: 9. The CDR3 region is CASSETTGAFGTDTQYF. The CDR3 DNA is TGTGCCAGCAGTGAAACCACAGGGGCATTCGGCACAGATACGCAGTATTTT.